This T cell receptor (beta chain) was obtained from a study of T cells in Graves' hyperthyroidism and ophthalmopathy. Many counts were recorded for this clonotype. Amplification yielded TCR beta CDR3 regions, with RNA transcripts as the source. An initial round of RT-PCR targeting the TCR CDR3 relied on the HTBI primer set. One entry per CDR3 protein, called by TCRdb with MiXCR from the multiplex PCR reads. The table lists some 400,000 distinct CDR3 sequences, 13% of them singletons. The authors took PBMCs from over 8.5 ml fresh peripheral blood. Sequencing was done on a sample of blood. This TCR derives from a man aged 25 to 45 with Graves' hyperthyroidism that later progressed to Graves' ophthalmopathy.

Written as DNA, the CDR3 is TGTGCCAGCAGCTCGGGACCCCCTTCCTACAATGAGCAGTTCTTC. Translating it yields CASSSGPPSYNEQFF. The chain recombines TRBV11-2 with TRBJ2-1; D assignment may be TRBD1 or TRBD2 (5 bases each). This CDR3 has 15 amino acids. The germline gives CDR1 SGHAT, CDR2 FQNNGV. The V end lost 4 bases, the J end lost 1 base, and 11 bases lay between the germline ends.